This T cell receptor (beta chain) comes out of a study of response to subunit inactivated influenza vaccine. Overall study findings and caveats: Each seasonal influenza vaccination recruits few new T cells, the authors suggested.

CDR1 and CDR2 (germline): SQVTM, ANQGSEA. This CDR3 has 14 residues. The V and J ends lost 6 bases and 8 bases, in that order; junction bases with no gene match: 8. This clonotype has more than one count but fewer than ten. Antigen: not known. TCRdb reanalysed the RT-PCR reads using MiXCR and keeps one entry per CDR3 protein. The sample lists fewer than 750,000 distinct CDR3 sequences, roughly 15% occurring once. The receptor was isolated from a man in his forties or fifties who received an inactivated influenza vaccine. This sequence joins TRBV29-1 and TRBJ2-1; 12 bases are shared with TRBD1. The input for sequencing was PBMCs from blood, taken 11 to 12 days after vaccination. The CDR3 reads CSVERDRGLDEQFF. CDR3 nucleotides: TGCAGCGTCGAACGGGACAGGGGGCTGGATGAGCAGTTCTTC.